This T cell receptor (beta chain) is from a study of blood T cell repertoires in COVID-19. Sequencing used immunoSEQ multiplex PCR; TCRdb keeps in-frame clones, though not all of them. The sample lists about 68,000 clones; 86% were seen once. Trimming shortened V by 1 base and J by 3 bases, and 10 bases separated the two germline ends. The germline V gene has CDR1 LNHNV and CDR2 YYDKDF (reference sequence). CDR3 length: 15 residues. V is TRBV15 and J is TRBJ2-4; unclear D gene. Source material: peripheral blood. This receptor was identified in a woman between 55 and 75 years old with acute or convalescent COVID-19. CDR3 loop: CATSRARVGKNIQYF. The CDR3 DNA follows: TGTGCCACCAGCAGAGCCCGGGTGGGCAAAAACATTCAGTACTTC.